One sample yielded the 26 T cell receptor beta chains listed below, sequenced in a study of T cell responses to AZD1222 COVID-19 vaccine. Using immunoSEQ multiplex PCR, the repertoire was profiled, and TCRdb retains in-frame clones only, with some absent. The sample has nearly 110,000 clones; 80% to 95% are singletons. Sequencing used peripheral blood, obtained 28 days after the second AZD1222 dose. Every receptor here comes from an adult who received the AZD1222 COVID-19 vaccine.

The V gene is TRBV30, the J gene TRBJ2-4, with a possible D match to TRBD2 (6 bases). CDR1 is GTSNPN and CDR2 is SVGIG in the germline V gene (reference sequence). V lost 2 bases and J lost 0, with 17 bases in between. The length of the CDR3 is 17 residues. The DNA for the CDR3 is TGTGCCTGGAGTCGGGGGAAAATCCCCTTAGCCAAAAACATTCAGTACTTC. As protein: CAWSRGKIPLAKNIQYF.

This rearrangement joins TRBV5-1 to TRBJ2-3, with a tentative D call TRBD1 (5 bases). Trimming took off 0 bases at V and 4 bases at J, with 12 bases between the two ends. The CDR3 totals 15 residues. The germline gives CDR1 SGHRS, CDR2 YFSETQ. CDR3 loop: CASSLGQGFADTQYF. The DNA of the CDR3 is TGCGCCAGCAGCTTGGGTCAGGGTTTTGCAGATACGCAGTATTTT. The complete variable domain, with remaining parts taken from reference TRBV5-1 and TRBJ2-3, reads KAGVTQTPRYLIKTRGQQVTLSCSPISGHRSVSWYQQTPGQGLQFLFEYFSETQRNKGNFPGRFSGRQFSNSRSEMNVSTLELGDSALYLCASSLGQGFADTQYFGPGTRLTVL.

The sample holds one count of this clone. This sequence joins TRBV19 and TRBJ2-5; 13 bases align to TRBD2. After removal of 4 bases from V and 4 bases from J, the junction contained 0 bases not matched to a gene. The length of the CDR3 is 14 residues. Germline CDR1 LNHDA, CDR2 SQIVND (reference sequence). The CDR3 loop reads CASSRTSGGETQYF. DNA of the CDR3: TGTGCCAGTAGTAGGACTAGCGGGGGAGAGACCCAGTACTTC.

The chain uses TRBV2 and TRBJ1-2; 7 positions agree with TRBD1. Germline loops: CDR1 SNHLY, CDR2 FYNNEI. The length of the CDR3 is 17 residues. V gave up 4 bases and J gave up 2 bases; unmatched junction bases: 13. CDR3 in DNA: TGTGCCAGCAGTGCTATAATTTCGACAGGGAAAAACTATGGCTACACCTTC. Protein product: CASSAIISTGKNYGYTF.

The table lists this clone with a count of one. V usage is TRBV7-8 and J usage is TRBJ2-6, with a tentative D call TRBD2 (5 bases). The germline gives CDR1 SGHVS, CDR2 FQNEAQ. Trimming shortened V by 1 base and J by 1 base, and 14 bases separated the two germline ends. The CDR3 is made up of 18 amino acids. CDR3 region: CASSLVTGGYSGANVLTF. CDR3 coding DNA: TGTGCCAGCAGCTTAGTTACGGGCGGGTATTCTGGGGCCAACGTCCTGACTTTC.

The chain carries TRBV5-6 and TRBJ2-2; D is unclear. Germline CDR1 is SGHDT and CDR2 is YYEEEE. The CDR3 spans 15 residues. V was pared by 2 bases and J by 1 base, with 9 bases between. The CDR3 DNA reads as TGTGCCAGCAGCTTTAGGTACAGGAACACCGGGGAGCTGTTTTTT. Protein: CASSFRYRNTGELFF.

J is TRBJ1-6 and V is TRBV30; 8 bases line up with TRBD1. This CDR3 is built from 14 residues. Germline loops: CDR1 GTSNPN, CDR2 SVGIG (reference sequence). The junction had 5 bases not matched to a gene; V was cut back by 5 bases and J by 5 bases. This CDR3 reads CAWGQGLDNSPLHF. The CDR3 DNA sequence: TGTGCCTGGGGACAGGGTTTGGATAATTCACCCCTCCACTTT.

The V gene is TRBV12-3 or TRBV12-4, the J gene TRBJ2-3, with no clear D. Trimming stripped 1 base from V and 2 bases from J, with 4 bases between. CDR3 size: 13 residues. CDR3 residues: CASSLGFTDTQYF. CDR3 DNA: TGTGCCAGCAGTTTAGGGTTCACAGATACGCAGTATTTT.

This clone has only one observation. V is TRBV3-1 (or the pseudogene TRBV3-2) and J is TRBJ1-1; perhaps TRBD1 as D (5 bases). V was cut by 4 bases and J by 1 base, with 13 bases left in between. This CDR3 has 15 residues. Per germline, CDR1 LGHDT and CDR2 YNNKEL (reference sequence). The CDR3 protein is CASSLRQTPNTEAFF. The CDR3 DNA follows: TGTGCCAGCAGCCTTAGACAGACTCCGAACACTGAAGCTTTCTTT.

The chain uses TRBV6-2 or TRBV6-3 and TRBJ2-6, with D possibly being TRBD1 (6 bases). Germline V gene sequence: CDR1 MNHEY, CDR2 SVGEGT. The CDR3 has 15 amino acids. Trimming removed 5 bases from V and 2 bases from J, with 10 bases in between. The CDR3 sequence is CASSHRVTGANVLTF. The CDR3 DNA is TGTGCCAGCAGTCACAGGGTCACTGGGGCCAACGTCCTGACTTTC.

CDR3 DNA: TGTGCCAGCAGCTCGGCCCTCAGGGGAACGAACACTGAAGCTTTCTTT. Encoded protein: CASSSALRGTNTEAFF. The chain is built from TRBV7-8 and TRBJ1-1; possibly TRBD1 for D (6 bases). This CDR3 has 16 amino acids. Germline values: CDR1 SGHVS, CDR2 FQNEAQ. V dropped 4 bases and J dropped 1 base, with 16 bases sitting between them.

The chain links TRBV19 to TRBJ2-1, with 10 bases fitting TRBD2. CDR3 length equals 13 residues. Germline values: CDR1 LNHDA, CDR2 SQIVND (reference sequence). The V segment lost 7 bases and the J segment 4 bases; nucleotides outside the gene matches: 1. CDR3 protein: CASTSGGYNEQFF. The CDR3 DNA sequence: TGTGCCAGTACTAGCGGGGGTTACAATGAGCAGTTCTTC.

J is TRBJ2-1 and V is TRBV5-1; TRBD2 might be the D (5 bases). The CDR3 loop spans 14 amino acids. Looked up from germline, CDR1 is SGHRS and CDR2 is YFSETQ. With 4 bases removed from V and 4 bases from J, the gap between germline ends came to 12 bases. Written as DNA, the CDR3 is TGCGCCAGCAGCCGTGGGGAGTCATACAATGAGCAGTTCTTC. Encoded protein: CASSRGESYNEQFF.

For the CDR3, the DNA is TGCGCCAGCAGCTTGTTGCGGGGGGCGATCGTTGAGCAGTTCTTC. It translates to CASSLLRGAIVEQFF. The chain links TRBV5-1 to TRBJ2-1; 8 bases match TRBD2. J was trimmed by 9 bases and V by 1 base; bases with no gene match: 9. The CDR3 is 15 residues long. CDR1 and CDR2 from the germline V gene are SGHRS and YFSETQ.

This chain connects TRBV13 to TRBJ1-2; 9 bases are a match to TRBD1. Germline CDR1 reads PRHDT; CDR2 reads FYEKMQ (reference sequence). V was pared by 4 bases and J by 6 bases, with 9 bases of the junction left unmatched. The length of the CDR3 is 15 residues. The CDR3 sequence: CASSSGDRAGDGYTF. The DNA of the CDR3 is TGTGCCAGCAGCTCCGGGGACAGGGCAGGAGATGGCTACACCTTC.

The V gene is TRBV7-2, the J gene TRBJ2-5; TRBD1 matches at 8 bases. The length of the CDR3 is 16 residues. Germline loops: CDR1 SGHTA, CDR2 FQGNSA. V dropped 4 bases and J dropped 0; count of bases not matched to a gene: 7. CDR3: CASSWTGTDYQETQYF. In nucleotides, the CDR3 is TGTGCCAGCAGCTGGACAGGGACCGACTACCAAGAGACCCAGTACTTC.

The chain joins TRBV27 to TRBJ2-2, with unresolved D. The CDR3 has 12 amino acids. CDR1 MNHEY and CDR2 SMNVEV come from the germline V gene (reference sequence). The germline V and J ends were trimmed by 2 bases and 4 bases, with 2 bases remaining between them. In nucleotides, the CDR3 is TGTGCCAGCAGTTTAGGCACCGGGGAGCTGTTTTTT. This encodes CASSLGTGELFF.

This chain uses TRBV27 with TRBJ2-1, with 9 nucleotides matching TRBD2. The CDR3 is 15 residues long. CDR1 and CDR2 (germline): MNHEY, SMNVEV (reference sequence). V gave up 8 bases and J gave up 7 bases; unmatched junction bases: 12. The CDR3 reads CASRARGGRGNEQFF. The DNA for the CDR3 is TGTGCCAGCCGTGCGCGGGGGGGCCGGGGGAATGAGCAGTTCTTC.

J is TRBJ1-6 and V is TRBV19, with D perhaps matching TRBD1 (6 bases). The CDR3 has 15 amino acids. The V end lost 4 bases, the J end lost 13 bases, and 20 bases lay between the germline ends. Germline V CDR1 and CDR2: LNHDA, SQIVND (reference sequence). DNA for the CDR3: TGTGCCAGTAGTACTACGGGGGGGCTCGAGTTTCCCCTCCACTTT. As protein: CASSTTGGLEFPLHF.

The chain is built from TRBV6-1 and TRBJ2-1, with D possibly being TRBD2 (5 bases). Trimming took 0 bases from V and 9 from J, leaving 12 bases between them. CDR3 length: 14 residues. Germline assignment: CDR1 MNHNS and CDR2 SASEGT. CDR3 sequence reads: CASSEAPPGSEQFF. CDR3 in DNA: TGTGCCAGCAGTGAAGCGCCGCCTGGGAGTGAGCAGTTCTTC.

This clone was seen just once. The chain is built from TRBV7-8 and TRBJ1-5, with a tentative D call TRBD1 (5 bases). V was shortened by 5 bases and J by 2 bases, with 10 bases between the two germline ends. CDR1 is SGHVS and CDR2 is FQNEAQ in the germline V gene. This CDR3 contains 14 residues. The CDR3 DNA follows: TGTGCCAGCAGCCGTCAGGGTCGCAATCAGCCCCAGCATTTT. Translating it yields CASSRQGRNQPQHF.

This chain uses TRBV5-4 with TRBJ1-1; D is perhaps TRBD1 (5 bases). CDR1 and CDR2 from the germline V gene are SGHNT and YYREEE (reference sequence). The length of the CDR3 is 15 residues. V lost 7 bases, J lost 1 base, and 17 bases lay in between. The CDR3 coding sequence is TGTGCCAGCGGGCAGGGAGCAGGCTGGAACACTGAAGCTTTCTTT. As protein: CASGQGAGWNTEAFF.

V gene TRBV4-1 combines with J gene TRBJ2-3; no reliable D call. V was shortened by 0 bases and J by 3 bases, with 13 bases between the two germline ends. This CDR3 is 16 amino acids long. Germline V gives CDR1 MGHRA, CDR2 YSYEKL. In DNA form, the CDR3 reads TGCGCCAGCAGCCAAGATCCTCCCGCTGGGACAGATACGCAGTATTTT. Translated: CASSQDPPAGTDTQYF.

This chain connects TRBV6-4 to TRBJ2-2; D gene ambiguous. CDR1 is MRHNA and CDR2 is SNTAGT in the germline V gene. The CDR3 length is 13 residues. Trimming removed 3 bases from V and 4 bases from J, with 6 bases in between. The CDR3 sequence is CASSDGPTGELFF. The CDR3 DNA follows: TGTGCCAGCAGTGATGGACCCACCGGGGAGCTGTTTTTT.

This chain joins TRBV5-6 and TRBJ1-1; TRBD1 matches at 7 bases. Germline V gives CDR1 SGHDT, CDR2 YYEEEE. There are 15 residues in the CDR3. The V gene end was trimmed by 4 bases and the J gene end by 0 bases; junction bases not matched to a gene: 6. The CDR3 loop reads CASSGADRMNTEAFF. CDR3 in DNA: TGTGCCAGCAGCGGAGCGGACAGGATGAACACTGAAGCTTTCTTT.

CDR3 sequence (DNA): TGTGCCAGCAGCCCCCCTCGGGACGAGCAGTACTTC. Protein sequence: CASSPPRDEQYF. The chain couples TRBV7-2 to TRBJ2-7, with D unclear. The CDR3 loop spans 12 amino acids. Between the trimmed V and J ends, which lost 5 bases and 5 bases, there was a span of 10 bases. Germline CDR1 reads SGHTA; CDR2 reads FQGNSA.